The source of this TCR beta chain is a study of somatic mutations in cytotoxic T cells in rheumatoid arthritis. Study-wide points: Measurement of CD8+ T-cell clonality revealed no significant difference between rheumatoid arthritis patients and age-matched healthy controls. Among rheumatoid arthritis patients, TRBV07 appeared slightly underrepresented, and this finding was left without any adjustment for multiple comparisons.

V lost 5 bases to trimming and J lost 2 bases, with 14 bases between them. The CDR3 has 15 amino acids. From germline, CDR1 is MDHEN and CDR2 SYDVKM. A remark on this clone: Its antigen is unknown.

Each population, CD4+ and CD8+ cells, was isolated by positive magnetic bead selection and checked for purity by flow cytometry. The protocol was immunoSEQ multiplex PCR, while the TCRdb copy is restricted to in-frame clones and leaves out a portion. This repertoire shows under 15,000 clones, 70% to 85% found once; its top ten account for about 9.2%. Sequenced material: CD8+ T cells sorted from blood. This sequence joins TRBV28 and TRBJ2-3, with D unclear. The sequence derives from a man aged 70-80 years in good health. In DNA form, the CDR3 reads TGTGCCAGCAGTCCCGACTGGGGAAACACAGATACGCAGTATTTT. Residues: CASSPDWGNTDTQYF.